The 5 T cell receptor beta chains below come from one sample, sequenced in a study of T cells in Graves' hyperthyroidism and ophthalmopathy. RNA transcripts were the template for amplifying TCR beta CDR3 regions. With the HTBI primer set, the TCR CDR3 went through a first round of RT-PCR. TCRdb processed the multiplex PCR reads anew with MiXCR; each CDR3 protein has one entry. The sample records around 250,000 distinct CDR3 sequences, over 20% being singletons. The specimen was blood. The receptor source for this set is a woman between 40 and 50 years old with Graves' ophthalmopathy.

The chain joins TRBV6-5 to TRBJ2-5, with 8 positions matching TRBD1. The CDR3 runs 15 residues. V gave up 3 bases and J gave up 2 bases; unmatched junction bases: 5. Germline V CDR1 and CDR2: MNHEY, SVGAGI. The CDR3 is CASSYRTGPQETQYF. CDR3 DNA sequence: TGTGCCAGCAGTTATCGGACAGGGCCACAAGAGACCCAGTACTTC.

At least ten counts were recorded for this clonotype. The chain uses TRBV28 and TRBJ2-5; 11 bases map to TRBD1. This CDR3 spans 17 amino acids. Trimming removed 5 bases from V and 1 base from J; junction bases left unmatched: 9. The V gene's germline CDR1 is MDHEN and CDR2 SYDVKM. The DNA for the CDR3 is TGTGCCAGCAGTCGGGATCCCGGGACAGGGGGCCAAGAGACCCAGTACTTC. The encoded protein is CASSRDPGTGGQETQYF.

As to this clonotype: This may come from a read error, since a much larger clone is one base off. The CDR3 reads CASSQGWEAPEAFF. The CDR3 DNA follows: TGTGCCAGCAGCCAAGGGTGGGAGGCGCCTGAAGCTTTCTTT. The chain is built from TRBV7-9 and TRBJ1-1, with no clear D. V lost 5 bases and J lost 6, with 16 bases in between. The CDR3 length is 14 residues. In germline, CDR1 is SEHNR, CDR2 FQNEAQ (reference sequence).

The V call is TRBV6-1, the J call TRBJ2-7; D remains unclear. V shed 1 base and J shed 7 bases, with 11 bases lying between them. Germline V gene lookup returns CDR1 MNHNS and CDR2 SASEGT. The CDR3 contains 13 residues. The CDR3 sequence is CASSEGLLSEQYF. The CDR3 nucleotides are TGTGCCAGCAGTGAAGGGTTGTTGTCTGAGCAGTACTTC.

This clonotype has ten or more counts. CDR3 nucleotides: TGTGCCAGCAGACGCGGGGACGAGAACACTGAAGCTTTCTTT. Its protein product is CASRRGDENTEAFF. The chain joins TRBV6-1 to TRBJ1-1; maybe TRBD1 (5 bases). This CDR3 contains 14 residues. V lost 6 bases, J lost 1 base, and 12 bases lay in between. Germline values: CDR1 MNHNS, CDR2 SASEGT.